This entry describes one TCR beta chain. As yet, its antigen is unknown. The sample belongs to a study of yellow fever vaccine responses in identical twins. The V and J ends lost 3 bases and 2 bases respectively, with 11 bases between them. The CDR3 sequence is 14 residues long. Germline V gene lookup returns CDR1 MGHRA and CDR2 YSYEKL. The study's findings and limits: Reported findings indicate that twins' vaccine T cell responses seemed partially convergent, partially personalized.

TCRdb fed the RT-PCR reads into MiXCR, producing one record per CDR3 protein. The table has about 390 distinct CDR3 sequences, around nine tenths seen once. The sequenced sample was T cells from blood (PBMCs), unsorted or a sorted subset (not recorded which), obtained before or after yellow fever vaccination (not recorded which). This TCR was sampled from a woman in her late teens or twenties who received the yellow fever vaccine. The rearrangement joins TRBV4-1 to TRBJ2-7; D possibly corresponds to TRBD1 (5 bases). CDR3 DNA: TGCGCCAGCAGCCACAGTGGGGCCGCCTACGAGCAGTACTTC. Translation gives CASSHSGAAYEQYF.